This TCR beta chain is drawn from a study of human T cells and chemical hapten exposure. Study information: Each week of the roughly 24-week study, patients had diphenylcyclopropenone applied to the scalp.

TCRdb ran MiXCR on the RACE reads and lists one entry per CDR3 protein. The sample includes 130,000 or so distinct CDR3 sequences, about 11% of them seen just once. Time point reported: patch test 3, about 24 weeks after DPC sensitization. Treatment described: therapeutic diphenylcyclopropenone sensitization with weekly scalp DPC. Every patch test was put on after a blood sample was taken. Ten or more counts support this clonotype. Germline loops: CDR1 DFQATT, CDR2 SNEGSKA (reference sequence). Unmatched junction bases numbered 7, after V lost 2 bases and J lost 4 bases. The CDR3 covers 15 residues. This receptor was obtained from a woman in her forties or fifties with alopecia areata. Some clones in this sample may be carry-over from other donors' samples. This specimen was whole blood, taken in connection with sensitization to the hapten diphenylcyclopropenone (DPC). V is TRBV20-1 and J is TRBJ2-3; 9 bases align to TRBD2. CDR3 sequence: CSARKPSGISDTQYF. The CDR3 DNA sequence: TGCAGTGCTAGAAAACCTAGCGGGATCTCAGATACGCAGTATTTT.